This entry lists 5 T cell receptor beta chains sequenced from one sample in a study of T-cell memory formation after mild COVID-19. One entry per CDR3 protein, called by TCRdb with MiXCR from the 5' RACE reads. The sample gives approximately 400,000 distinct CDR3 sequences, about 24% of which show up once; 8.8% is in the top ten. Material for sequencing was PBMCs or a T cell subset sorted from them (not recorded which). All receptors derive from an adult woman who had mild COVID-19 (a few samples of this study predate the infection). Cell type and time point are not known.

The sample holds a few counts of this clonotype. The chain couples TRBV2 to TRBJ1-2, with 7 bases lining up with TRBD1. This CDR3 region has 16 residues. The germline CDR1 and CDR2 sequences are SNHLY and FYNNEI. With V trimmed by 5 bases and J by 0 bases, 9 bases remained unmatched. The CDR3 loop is CASSKTGIDTNYGYTF. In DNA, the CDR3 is TGTGCCAGCAGTAAGACAGGGATCGATACTAACTATGGCTACACCTTC. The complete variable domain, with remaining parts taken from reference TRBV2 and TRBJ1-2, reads EPEVTQTPSHQVTQMGQEVILRCVPISNHLYFYWYRQILGQKVEFLVSFYNNEISEKSEIFDDQFSVERPDGSNFTLKIRSTKLEDSAMYFCASSKTGIDTNYGYTFGSGTRLTVV.

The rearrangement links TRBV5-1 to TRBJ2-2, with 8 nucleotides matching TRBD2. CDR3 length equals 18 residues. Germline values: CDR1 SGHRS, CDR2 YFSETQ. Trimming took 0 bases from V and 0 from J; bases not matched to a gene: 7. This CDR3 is CASSLELAAYTNTGELFF. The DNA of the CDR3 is TGCGCCAGCAGCTTGGAACTAGCGGCTTATACGAACACCGGGGAGCTGTTTTTT. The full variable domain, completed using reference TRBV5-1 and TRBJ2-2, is KAGVTQTPRYLIKTRGQQVTLSCSPISGHRSVSWYQQTPGQGLQFLFEYFSETQRNKGNFPGRFSGRQFSNSRSEMNVSTLELGDSALYLCASSLELAAYTNTGELFFGEGSRLTVL.

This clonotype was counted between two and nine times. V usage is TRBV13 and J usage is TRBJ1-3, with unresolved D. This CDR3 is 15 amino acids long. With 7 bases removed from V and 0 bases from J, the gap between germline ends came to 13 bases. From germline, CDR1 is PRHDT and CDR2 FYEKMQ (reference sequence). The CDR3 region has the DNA TGTGCCAGCACGTTCGGCAGGCGCTCTGGAAACACCATATATTTT. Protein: CASTFGRRSGNTIYF. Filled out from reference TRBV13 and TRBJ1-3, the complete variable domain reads AAGVIQSPRHLIKEKRETATLKCYPIPRHDTVYWYQQGPGQDPQFLISFYEKMQSDKGSIPDRFSAQQFSDYHSELNMSSLELGDSALYFCASTFGRRSGNTIYFGEGSWLTVV.

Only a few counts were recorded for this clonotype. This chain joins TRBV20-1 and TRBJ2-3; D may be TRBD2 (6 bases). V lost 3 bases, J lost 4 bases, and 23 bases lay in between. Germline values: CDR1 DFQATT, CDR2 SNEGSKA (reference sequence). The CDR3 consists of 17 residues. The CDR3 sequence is CSARPWGGGRGADTQYF. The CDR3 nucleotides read TGCAGTGCTAGGCCCTGGGGTGGCGGTCGCGGGGCAGATACGCAGTATTTT.

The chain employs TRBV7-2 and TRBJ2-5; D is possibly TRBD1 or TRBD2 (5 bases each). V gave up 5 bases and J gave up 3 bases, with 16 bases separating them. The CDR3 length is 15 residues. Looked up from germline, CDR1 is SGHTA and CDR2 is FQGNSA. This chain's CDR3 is CASSPPAGTKETQYF. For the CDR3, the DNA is TGTGCCAGCAGCCCACCGGCCGGGACCAAAGAGACCCAGTACTTC. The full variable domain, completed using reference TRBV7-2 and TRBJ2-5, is GAGVSQSPSNKVTEKGKDVELRCDPISGHTALYWYRQSLGQGLEFLIYFQGNSAPDKSGLPSDRFSAERTGGSVSTLTIQRTQQEDSAVYLCASSPPAGTKETQYFGPGTRLLVL.